This TCR beta chain stems from a study of blood T cells in healthy people across ages (dated by TCRdb to the mid-2010s). About the full investigation: In model experiments, template switching captured roughly one uniquely barcoded TCR beta cDNA molecule for every two T cells. Four age groups were formed from the donors: young (average approximately 15 years), middle-aged (just under 40), aged (under 70) and long-lived (more than 75). Using deep sequencing normalized with unique cDNA molecular identifiers, the study measured how TCR beta repertoire diversity changes with age. For two donors (one aged 18 to 29 and one aged 80 or older), the study analyzed two additional independent replicas of 1 million unique cDNA reads from the same blood draw.

Note on this clonotype: What antigen it recognizes has not been identified. No much larger clone is present one base from it, and per-base qualities are unavailable.

General findings and caveats noted by the study authors: Compared with the aged group, the long-lived group had more naive CD4+ T cells, fewer expanded clones and increased TCR diversity, suggesting age selection. The CMV infection status of donors was not known, potentially confounding age-related changes in expanded clonotypes. Estimates of total diversity based on one million sequenced T cells were considered lower bounds and underestimates. There was a strong correlation between observed TCR beta diversity and the percentage of naive T cells measured by flow cytometry. Observed TCR beta diversity per million T cells fell roughly linearly with age, and a significant reduction was already apparent by age around 40. Conclusive comparison of naive and antigen-experienced compartments was prevented by the profiling of bulk unsorted PBMCs.

The donors were roughly 39 Caucasian individuals from Russia, aged roughly 6 to 100 years, who were systemically healthy. Each donor gave ten milliliters of peripheral blood, collected into EDTA-treated Vacutainer tubes. PBMCs were isolated by Ficoll-Paque density-gradient centrifugation, with at least 7 million obtained per sample. Total RNA, at least 6 micrograms per sample, was extracted from PBMCs with Trizol reagent. For every donor, flow cytometry on a PBMC aliquot measured the percentage of naive CD45RAhigh/CD27high T cells. The receptor library was made with 5' RACE. The instrument was an Illumina HiSeq 2500. A second PCR of about 7 to 12 cycles was run with a J-beta primer mix and a sample-barcoded 5' primer. A unique molecular identifier was introduced onto each TCR beta cDNA molecule by a template-switch 5' adaptor carrying 12 random nucleotides. Each sample yielded at least 2.5 million CDR3-containing paired-end reads. The Mint cDNA synthesis kit, primed by a TRBC-specific oligonucleotide, was used to synthesize first-strand cDNA from all RNA. Following uracil-DNA glycosylase treatment, a first 18-cycle PCR with universal primers M1SS and BC2_uni_R was performed on all cDNA. The source study handled its data this way. Normalization of each sample was performed by random selection of 1 million high-quality reads, each carrying a distinct molecular identifier. Reads with shared molecular identifiers were discarded instead of being binned into consensus sequences. MiTCR, run with a Q25 quality threshold and the strictest error-elimination algorithm, handled CDR3 identification, clonotype clustering and error correction. A nonparametric unseen species model with Euler transformation was used to estimate lower-bound total TCR beta diversity. The public reads were reanalyzed by TCRdb: fastp trimming at Q25, MiXCR alignment, in-frame beta chains only. Under each unique CDR3 protein, matching rows form one entry showing the most common genes and DNA. The V and J calls here are based on TCRdb, not the publication. For this sample there are around 700,000 distinct CDR3 sequences; about 25% appear just once. In total, the top ten clones hold more than 7.5% of the sample.

CDR3 length: 13 amino acids, cysteine to phenylalanine. Just the 39-base CDR3 DNA is kept, in frame starting at base 1. CDR1 and CDR2 are drawn from the germline V gene (reference sequence): DFQATT, SNEGSKA. V has 7 bases trimmed and J has 8 bases trimmed; junction bases matching no gene number 8. The same data also contributed to another study, on T cells of mothers and their children. As that second study puts it: Nine systemically healthy Caucasian individuals served as donors, namely three mothers together with their six children. cDNA synthesis consumed the entire amount of extracted RNA, loaded at approximately 1.6 ug RNA in each 15 ul reaction. In the second PCR, the M1S primer introduced both the sample barcodes and 2-4 random nucleotides. More than 8 million TCR beta CDR3 reads were obtained from each mother, and some 3 million reads were obtained from each child. TCR recombination output is similarly shaped by thymic selection in related and unrelated pairs, with a minor effect exerted by inherited differences. Normalized repertoire overlap was always slightly but never significantly higher in related than unrelated mother-child pairs. No persistent microchimeric T cell clones were detected, at a sensitivity of approximately 90 clones per million clonotypes. To look for features that set related mother-child pairs apart from unrelated individuals, the researchers ran deep NGS to compare the TCR beta repertoires of mothers and children. Mothers averaged about 40 +/- 4 years of age and children averaged around 10 +/- 4 years. After adapter ligation with NEBNext reagents, the libraries were sequenced on Illumina HiSeq 2000 with 100+100 nt paired-end reads. To avoid cross-contamination, the mother libraries and the child libraries were prepared a month apart and sequenced in separate runs. For each donor, somewhere between roughly 500,000 and 2,100,000 distinct TCR beta clonotypes were identified. Naive TCR beta clonotypes were estimated from low-frequency clonotypes matched to each donor's FACS-determined naive share, without sorting.

The rearranged chain carries TRBV20-1 and TRBJ2-1, with 10 bases matching TRBD1. What was sequenced was blood. The sequence was collected from a boy between 10 and 17 years old in good health. The bases are TGCAGTGTCAGACAGGGGGCGAGGGATGAGCAGTTCTTC. Its protein is CSVRQGARDEQFF.